This T cell receptor beta chain was profiled in a study of radiotherapy plus CTLA-4 blockade in lung cancer. Assay used: immunoSEQ multiplex PCR; TCRdb lists only in-frame clones, some missing. The repertoire has around 14,000 clones, around three quarters of them found once; the top ten carry roughly 50%. CDR3 length: 14 residues. V shed 9 bases and J 4 bases; nucleotides not matched to a gene: 12. CDR1 is SGHRS and CDR2 is YFSETQ in the germline V gene. The TCR sequence derives from a human donor with non-small cell lung cancer whose response to radiotherapy plus ipilimumab could not be evaluated. This specimen was peripheral blood, taken from a patient treated with radiotherapy plus ipilimumab. This sequence joins TRBV5-1 and TRBJ1-1, with 7 bases fitting TRBD1. The DNA for the CDR3 is TGCGCCACACAAACAGGGGCGGAGGGCACTGAAGCTTTCTTT. It is translated as CATQTGAEGTEAFF.